This T cell receptor (beta chain) was documented in a study of T-cell reconstitution after alpha-beta-depleted transplantation in children. Study conclusions and caveats: It was reported that alpha-beta T cells came from several hundred expanded graft clones (about two months after transplant). Recipient T cells and thymic progenitors that survived were the source of the high TCRbeta diversity seen at day 60 in some patients. One year after transplant, T-cell counts and diversity came mostly from newly produced T cells.

Germline V gives CDR1 SGHRS, CDR2 YFSETQ. The CDR3 has 15 amino acids. Trimming stripped 4 bases from V and 3 bases from J, with 16 bases between. Preparing the TCRbeta library involved the use of unique molecular identifiers. TCRdb called the PCR reads again in MiXCR, with one record for every CDR3 protein. The sample has hundreds of thousands of distinct CDR3 sequences, 15% to 20% seen once; the top ten hold just under 5%. This clonotype was counted between two and nine times. The antigen is unknown. Sequencing used PBMCs, mostly from graft donor cells, obtained 360 days after TCRalphabeta/CD19-depleted stem cell transplant. The receptor comes from a male patient aged 10 to 17 who had a stem cell transplant for acute lymphoblastic leukemia, so the T cells may come from the graft donor. The gene calls are TRBV5-1 and TRBJ1-1; D might be TRBD1 (6 bases). CDR3 loop: CASSRSTGYDTEAFF. The CDR3 DNA reads TGCGCCAGCAGCCGTAGCACAGGGTACGACACTGAAGCTTTCTTT.